One sample yielded the 24 T cell receptor beta chains listed below, sequenced in a study of PD-L1 blockade in urothelial cancer. This table comes from immunoSEQ multiplex PCR, and its TCRdb copy is limited to in-frame clones, with some not included. Here the sample spans about 84,000 clones, 82% being singletons. The source was PBMCs, collected around atezolizumab (anti-PD-L1) treatment. Receptor source: a man between 65 and 79 years old with urothelial cancer.

The CDR3: CATIENEQFF. DNA of the CDR3: TGTGCCACGATTGAGAATGAGCAGTTCTTC. This rearrangement joins TRBV6-7 to TRBJ2-1; D is unresolved. TRBV6-7 is an ORF; its function is uncertain. Trimming pared 10 bases from V and 7 bases from J, leaving 8 bases between. The CDR3 contains 10 residues.

The chain joins TRBV25-1 to TRBJ2-4, with TRBD2 matching 12 bases. The length of the CDR3 is 15 residues. V lost 6 bases, J lost 12 bases, and 12 bases stayed unmatched. CDR1 and CDR2 from the germline V gene are MGHDK and SYGVNS. The CDR3 DNA follows: TGTGCCAGCAGCCCAACCTTGACTAGCGGGGGCGGTCAGTACTTC. Translating it yields CASSPTLTSGGGQYF. The full variable domain, rest sourced from reference TRBV25-1 and TRBJ2-4, is EADIYQTPRYLVIGTGKKITLECSQTMGHDKMYWYQQDPGMELHLIHYSYGVNSTEKGDLSSESTVSRIRTEHFPLTLESARPSHTSQYLCASSPTLTSGGGQYFGAGTRLSVL.

This chain uses TRBV9 with TRBJ2-1, with 8 bases aligning to TRBD2. CDR1 is SGDLS, CDR2 YYNGEE, per germline. J was trimmed by 3 bases and V by 1 base; bases with no gene match: 3. The CDR3 is 15 residues long. CDR3 in amino acids: CASSVQSGGYNEQFF. In DNA, the CDR3 is TGTGCCAGCAGCGTACAAAGCGGGGGCTACAATGAGCAGTTCTTC. Drawing the rest from reference TRBV9 and TRBJ2-1, the complete variable domain is DSGVTQTPKHLITATGQRVTLRCSPRSGDLSVYWYQQSLDQGLQFLIQYYNGEERAKGNILERFSAQQFPDLHSELNLSSLELGDSALYFCASSVQSGGYNEQFFGPGTRLTVL.

This rearrangement joins TRBV5-1 to TRBJ2-5; maybe TRBD2 (7 bases). The ends were cut back, 4 bases at V and 2 bases at J, with 18 bases in the middle. The germline gives CDR1 SGHRS, CDR2 YFSETQ. The CDR3 totals 16 residues. CDR3 region: CASSPGGRGSQETQYF. CDR3 nucleotide sequence: TGCGCCAGCAGCCCCGGGGGGCGGGGGAGTCAAGAGACCCAGTACTTC.

The chain joins TRBV19 to TRBJ1-2, with 10 bases identical to TRBD1. Germline CDR1 is LNHDA and CDR2 is SQIVND (reference sequence). The CDR3 consists of 16 residues. Unmatched junction bases numbered 10, after V lost 1 base and J lost 8 bases. CDR3 amino acids: CASSIGFGQGGFGYTF. In nucleotides, the CDR3 is TGTGCCAGTAGTATAGGCTTTGGACAGGGGGGCTTCGGCTACACCTTC.

CDR3 region: CASSPAGGSYEQYF. DNA of the CDR3: TGTGCCAGCAGCCCCGCCGGGGGCTCCTACGAGCAGTACTTC. V gene TRBV7-2 combines with J gene TRBJ2-7; possible D gene TRBD2, 6 bases. The CDR3 has 14 residues. CDR1 is SGHTA, CDR2 FQGNSA, per germline. V was clipped by 5 bases and J by 0 bases, with 11 bases between them.

This chain connects TRBV6-1 to TRBJ2-3; TRBD2 agrees at 9 bases. V was pared by 6 bases and J by 2 bases, with 6 bases of the junction left unmatched. Germline assignment: CDR1 MNHNS and CDR2 SASEGT. The CDR3 is 15 residues long. CDR3 in DNA: TGTGCCAGCAGGTTTAGCGGGGGCTTCACAGATACGCAGTATTTT. Translating it yields CASRFSGGFTDTQYF.

The chain uses TRBV2 and TRBJ2-7; weak D call: TRBD2 (5 bases). Trimming removed 3 bases from V and 7 bases from J, with 16 bases in between. Germline V gene lookup returns CDR1 SNHLY and CDR2 FYNNEI. CDR3 length: 14 amino acids. The CDR3 bases are TGTGCCAGCAGTGAGTATAGCAGTAGCGTTGAGCAGTACTTC. Translated, it gives CASSEYSSSVEQYF.

V and J are TRBV15 and TRBJ2-7, with D perhaps TRBD2 (5 bases). The CDR3 is 14 amino acids. V was trimmed by 4 bases and J by 3 bases, leaving 13 bases between them. CDR1 is LNHNV and CDR2 is YYDKDF in the germline V gene (reference sequence). CDR3 residues: CATSKEGTNYEQYF. CDR3 DNA: TGTGCCACCAGCAAAGAGGGTACTAACTACGAGCAGTACTTC.

The J gene is TRBJ2-1, the V gene TRBV6-1, with D perhaps matching TRBD2 (6 bases). CDR3 length: 13 residues. Trimming cost V 0 bases and J 6 bases, with 6 bases left between them. The germline CDR1 and CDR2 sequences are MNHNS and SASEGT. The CDR3: CASSEARGNEQFF. The CDR3 bases are TGTGCCAGCAGTGAAGCGCGGGGCAATGAGCAGTTCTTC.

The J gene is TRBJ1-2, the V gene TRBV6-6; a weak D match, TRBD1 (5 bases). In germline, CDR1 is MNHNY, CDR2 SVGAGI (reference sequence). Trimming left V 7 bases short and J 4 bases short, with 16 bases between. CDR3 length equals 14 residues. The CDR3 sequence: CASKAGTLIYGYTF. CDR3 bases: TGTGCCAGCAAGGCGGGGACTTTAATCTATGGCTACACCTTC.

In this sample, this clone turned up a few times. This chain joins TRBV5-4 and TRBJ1-2; D perhaps matches TRBD1 (6 bases). Germline V gene data show CDR1 as SGHNT and CDR2 as YYREEE (reference sequence). This CDR3 region has 15 residues. Between the trimmed V and J ends, which lost 4 bases and 7 bases, there was a span of 20 bases. CDR3 DNA: TGTGCCAGCAGCCCTGGACTCGGGGACAAGGGTGGCTACACCTTC. It is translated as CASSPGLGDKGGYTF.

The chain joins TRBV7-8 to TRBJ1-1; 7 bases match TRBD1. The CDR3 is 16 residues long. V shed 4 bases, J shed 0 bases, and the junction held 8 bases outside the gene matches. Germline CDR1 and CDR2: SGHVS and FQNEAQ. The CDR3 region is CASSSREGGMNTEAFF. The CDR3 DNA follows: TGTGCCAGCAGCTCTCGAGAAGGGGGCATGAACACTGAAGCTTTCTTT.

In this sample, this clone turned up a few times. The genes are TRBV11-2 and TRBJ2-7, with 7 bases aligning to TRBD1. The CDR3 has 15 residues. V dropped 3 bases and J dropped 5; count of bases not matched to a gene: 10. The germline V gene encodes CDR1 SGHAT and CDR2 FQNNGV. The CDR3 DNA follows: TGTGCCAGCAGCTTGGATAGACAGGGTTTTGACGAGCAGTACTTC. It translates to CASSLDRQGFDEQYF.

The chain carries TRBV5-5 and TRBJ2-1, with D possibly matching TRBD1 (6 bases). Per the germline V gene, CDR1 is SGHKS and CDR2 is YYEKEE (reference sequence). The CDR3 loop spans 18 amino acids. Deletions cut 3 bases from V and 1 base from J, with 20 bases between. Written as DNA, the CDR3 is TGTGCCAGCAGCTGGAGAGGGGGACCGATAGCTTCCTACAATGAGCAGTTCTTC. Translating gives CASSWRGGPIASYNEQFF.

J is TRBJ2-5 and V is TRBV19; 8 positions agree with TRBD2. This CDR3 has 14 residues. Germline lookup yields CDR1 LNHDA and CDR2 SQIVND (reference sequence). With V trimmed by 4 bases and J by 1 base, 2 bases remained unmatched. The CDR3, as DNA: TGTGCCAGTAGTACACTAGCGGCCCAAGAGACCCAGTACTTC. It encodes CASSTLAAQETQYF. The entire variable domain, with the rest obtained from reference TRBV19 and TRBJ2-5, is as follows: DGGITQSPKYLFRKEGQNVTLSCEQNLNHDAMYWYRQDPGQGLRLIYYSQIVNDFQKGDIAEGYSVSREKKESFPLTVTSAQKNPTAFYLCASSTLAAQETQYFGPGTRLLVL.

The chain joins TRBV4-1 to TRBJ2-3; D gene unclear. Germline V CDR1 and CDR2: MGHRA, YSYEKL. The CDR3 sequence is 17 residues long. The V end was cut by 1 base, the J end by 1 base, with 15 bases between. CDR3 protein: CASSQVHPSAGTDTQYF. In DNA, the CDR3 is TGCGCCAGCAGCCAAGTCCATCCAAGTGCAGGCACAGATACGCAGTATTTT.

The chain is built from TRBV7-2 and TRBJ2-1; D gene unclear. Trimming took off 0 bases at V and 8 bases at J, with 8 bases between the two ends. The germline gives CDR1 SGHTA, CDR2 FQGNSA. The CDR3 runs to 13 residues. Here the CDR3 reads CASSLAPRDEQFF. The CDR3, as DNA: TGTGCCAGCAGCTTAGCTCCCCGCGATGAGCAGTTCTTC.

The rearrangement uses TRBV18 and TRBJ1-5; D remains ambiguous. CDR1 and CDR2 (germline): KGHSH, LQKENI. The CDR3 sequence is 14 residues long. The V and J ends lost 6 bases and 5 bases respectively, with 14 bases between them. The CDR3 nucleotides are TGTGCCAGCTCGACCGGCGGGAGGCATCAGCCCCAGCATTTT. Translated, it gives CASSTGGRHQPQHF.

This clone was seen only once. This chain links TRBV7-9 with TRBJ1-1; 7 bases are a match to TRBD1. Germline CDR1 SEHNR, CDR2 FQNEAQ (reference sequence). The CDR3 runs 13 residues. The junction had 6 bases not matched to a gene; V was cut back by 4 bases and J by 7 bases. The DNA for the CDR3 is TGTGCCAGCAGCTCTACAGGGGTTGGTGAAGCTTTCTTT. Protein: CASSSTGVGEAFF.

This clone has a handful of counts. The chain combines TRBV7-6 with TRBJ2-7, with D perhaps TRBD2 (5 bases). The CDR3 extends over 13 amino acids. V lost 3 bases and J lost 3, with 9 bases in between. The germline V gene has CDR1 SGHVS and CDR2 FNYEAQ. This chain's CDR3 is CASSLDGDYEQYF. In DNA form, the CDR3 reads TGTGCCAGCAGCTTGGACGGGGACTACGAGCAGTACTTC.

The chain has TRBV7-2 and TRBJ1-1; a possible D gene is TRBD1 (6 bases). Germline CDR1 reads SGHTA; CDR2 reads FQGNSA. The CDR3 extends over 15 amino acids. V gave up 2 bases and J gave up 5 bases, with 15 bases separating them. CDR3 sequence reads: CASSLSRIQGTEAFF. CDR3 nucleotides: TGTGCCAGCAGCTTATCGAGAATCCAGGGGACTGAAGCTTTCTTT. The full variable domain, its missing parts supplied by reference TRBV7-2 and TRBJ1-1, is GAGVSQSPSNKVTEKGKDVELRCDPISGHTALYWYRQSLGQGLEFLIYFQGNSAPDKSGLPSDRFSAERTGGSVSTLTIQRTQQEDSAVYLCASSLSRIQGTEAFFGQGTRLTVV.

The J gene is TRBJ2-7, the V gene TRBV2, with D perhaps TRBD2 (6 bases). Germline CDR1 reads SNHLY; CDR2 reads FYNNEI. V was cut by 3 bases and J by 2 bases, with 11 bases left in between. This CDR3 is built from 14 residues. In nucleotides, the CDR3 is TGTGCCAGCAGTGAGGGGGGTAGCGCCTACGAGCAGTACTTC. It yields the protein CASSEGGSAYEQYF.

This chain uses TRBV7-9 with TRBJ2-1; unclear D gene. In germline, CDR1 is SEHNR, CDR2 FQNEAQ (reference sequence). The V end was cut by 0 bases, the J end by 7 bases, with 4 bases between. CDR3 length: 12 amino acids. This CDR3 reads CASSLARNEQFF. In nucleotides, the CDR3 is TGTGCCAGCAGCTTAGCCAGGAATGAGCAGTTCTTC.